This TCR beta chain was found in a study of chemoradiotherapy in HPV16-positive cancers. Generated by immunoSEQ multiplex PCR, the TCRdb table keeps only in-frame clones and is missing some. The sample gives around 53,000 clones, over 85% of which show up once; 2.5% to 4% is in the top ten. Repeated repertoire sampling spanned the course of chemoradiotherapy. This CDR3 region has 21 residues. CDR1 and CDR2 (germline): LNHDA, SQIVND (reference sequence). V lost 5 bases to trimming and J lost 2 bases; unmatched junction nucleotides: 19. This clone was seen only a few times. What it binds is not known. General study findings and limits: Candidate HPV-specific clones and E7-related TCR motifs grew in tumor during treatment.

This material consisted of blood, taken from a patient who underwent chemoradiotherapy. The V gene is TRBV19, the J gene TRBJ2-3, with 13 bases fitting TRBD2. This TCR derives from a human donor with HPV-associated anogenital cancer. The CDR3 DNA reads TGTGCCAGTAGTTCCCGGGACCCTTATCGGACTAGCGGGGGATACACAGATACGCAGTATTTT. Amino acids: CASSSRDPYRTSGGYTDTQYF. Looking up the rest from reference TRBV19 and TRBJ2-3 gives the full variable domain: DGGITQSPKYLFRKEGQNVTLSCEQNLNHDAMYWYRQDPGQGLRLIYYSQIVNDFQKGDIAEGYSVSREKKESFPLTVTSAQKNPTAFYLCASSSRDPYRTSGGYTDTQYFGPGTRLTVL.